The present entry profiles one TCR beta chain with its context. Its antigen target is currently unknown. No much larger clonotype is one base removed from it; base qualities were not supplied. In total, approximately 610 healthy bone marrow donors made up the cohort. Cohort members were all nominally healthy when sampled, although unrecorded immune exposures were likely present. The donor was CMV seropositive and belonged to the group of about 290 seropositive cohort members. Each donor provided a peripheral blood sample, and peripheral blood mononuclear cells were used for TCR beta sequencing. The Qiagen DNeasy Blood Extraction Kit was used to extract genomic DNA from the blood cell samples. This sample was taken from a study of cytomegalovirus exposure and HLA in healthy donors (dated by TCRdb to the late 2010s). As for the study more broadly: An earlier analysis of 587 of the donors reported approximately 300 Gb of sequence data and approximately 120 million unique TCR beta sequences obtained from approximately 180 million T cells. An early release that covered several hundred HLA-typed donors contained about 300 gigabases of sequencing data and 85 million to 100 million unique TCR sequences. Of the approximately 370 genotyped donors, more than 75% were placed in the genetic ancestry cluster associated with self-reported Caucasian donors. The study was designed to test whether signatures of past pathogen exposure could be identified by cataloging public T cell receptors. Using immunosequencing, the study profiled T cell repertoires from roughly 650 subjects and related those repertoires to cytomegalovirus serostatus. In addition to the first cohort of 650 to 800 subjects, a separate validation cohort of around 110 different subjects was used. To predict cytomegalovirus infection status, the study brought together high-throughput TCR immunosequencing, statistical association of individual TCRs with disease status, and machine learning. In a later analysis, previously published TCR beta repertoires from 670 or so donors were re-analyzed and high-resolution HLA genotyping was added so that TCR occurrence patterns could be studied. The later analysis used no new phenotypic data to find candidate immune exposures, relying instead on TCR beta sequences and their occurrence across donors. An earlier analysis of several hundred of the donors used high-throughput TCR beta sequencing to judge whether each TCR beta V gene segment behaved as functional or pseudogenic. Donor age, sex, ethnicity and CMV serostatus were compiled alongside the repertoire data. A later genetic analysis took genome-wide SNP genotypes for about 55% of the 666 donors and used that subset as a discovery cohort. Every repertoire in the discovery cohort had been generated on one and the same sequencing platform. HLA typing included class I and class II loci at four-digit resolution. The number of typed donors differed by locus: 629-630 for A, B, C, DRB1 and DQB1; approximately 520 for DQA1; around 610 for DPA1; and about 450 for DPB1. Four or five DR-DQ haplotypes were handled as single units for association and clustering, since linkage in the cohort was strong. Among 398 genotyped donors of the cohort, an average of roughly 240,000 unique TCR beta nucleotide sequences were sequenced per donor, 15% to 20% of them non-productive. The investigation overall reported the following: Because HLA typing was unavailable for some donors at each locus, only the typed subset was used in association tests. A further reported finding was that TCR beta sequences accurately predicted the HLA-A and HLA-B alleles for most subjects in the first cohort. Across donors, most TCR sequences were observed very rarely, whereas some public TCRs were present in many individuals. Compared with equally common non-associated chains, HLA-associated TCR beta chains in a later analysis were more clonally expanded and had lower generation probabilities. In a later genetic analysis, fewer N-insertions in productive TCRs were reported among donors in an Asian-associated ancestry cluster than the roughly 700-donor mean. According to a later analysis, parvovirus B19, influenza, CMV and Epstein-Barr virus appeared linked to several top co-occurrence clusters. A cluster of highly shared sequence variants was judged likely to represent a technical artifact of the sequencing pipeline. Some IMGT-functional V segments, including TRBV6-2 and TRBV6-3, could not be told apart with the 87-base-pair reads, so those segments were excluded. In a later analysis, the rate of TCR association differed among HLA loci, with DRB1 alleles having the most associated TCRs and HLA-C alleles having the fewest. Roughly uniform sequencing depth across donors was assumed in presence/absence analyses, although this assumption may not hold. Over 15 rarely observed V segments, including chromosome 9 orphons, were excluded from the earlier analysis of approximately 500 of the donors because counts were too low. A later analysis found that most CMV-associated TCR beta chains appeared HLA-restricted, with HLA associations seemingly driven largely by CMV exposure. Broadly in line with IMGT annotations, most TCR beta V segments showed up in productive rearrangements about 87% or about 30% of the time in an earlier analysis of several hundred of the donors. The classifier was reported to diagnose cytomegalovirus status with high specificity and sensitivity in both the original cohort and the validation cohort. In a later genetic analysis, a missense DCLRE1C variant was associated with V-gene and J-gene trimming of TCR beta chains, and the association was replicated in an independent cohort. In vitro tests confirmed that three of the cytomegalovirus-associated TCR beta chains recognize cytomegalovirus antigens. Immune exposure information for the cohort was limited to CMV serostatus. Assigning TCR associations to individual alleles was difficult when HLA alleles, especially DR and DQ, strongly co-occurred. A later analysis associated 15,000 or so TCR beta sequences with specific HLA alleles at a false discovery rate of 0.05. This cohort had only TCR beta chains sequenced, and the lack of alpha or paired-chain data limited which features could be detected. In the study, some 180 TCR beta chains were listed as associated with cytomegalovirus. Correlated functional status among segregating V segments might be attributable to linkage disequilibrium, but an unknown experimental factor could not be ruled out. According to the authors, the approach could potentially be generalized to other disease states and immunological phenotypes.

The method was the immunoSEQ multiplex PCR assay. For the multiplex PCR, a mixture combining 60 forward primers for TCR Vbeta segments and 13 reverse primers for TCR Jbeta segments was used. The CDR3 region of rearranged TCR beta genes was amplified from genomic DNA by a multiplex PCR assay. On the Illumina HiSeq System, the amplified TCR beta libraries were sequenced as 87-base-pair reads. The study's processing was this. Across the 700 or so repertoires, a later analysis counted some 80 million unique TCR beta chains, roughly 11 million of which were shared by at least two donors. A nearest-neighbor algorithm error-corrected the raw reads and collapsed the reads into unique sequences, merging closely related sequences to remove PCR and sequencing errors. Alignment of CDR3 sequences to IMGT reference sequences was used to assign V, D and J gene segments. For a sequence to be retained, a match of at least six nucleotides was required to both a V gene segment and a J gene segment. Rearrangements were called productive when the CDR3 lacked stop codons and stayed in frame with V and J; all others were non-productive. CDR3 was defined by IMGT convention, running from the second conserved V-encoded cysteine to the conserved J-encoded phenylalanine. Sequences without an unambiguous match to a single V gene segment were excluded from the earlier analysis of about 600 of the donors. An earlier analysis of around 600 of the donors classified V segments as functional when productive rearrangements were above 56.7% and as segregating when the standard deviation between donors was above 5%. A statistical classification framework was developed to diagnose cytomegalovirus status using the catalog of TCR beta chain sequences. A later analysis assigned V and J genes by comparing TCR nucleotide sequences with IMGT/GENE-DB human TR gene sequences. The TCRdist pipeline was used in a later analysis to assign CDR3 sequences and most-parsimonious VDJ recombination scenarios. In a later analysis, every TCR beta chain was defined by the combination of its CDR3 amino acid sequence and its V-gene family, and reads without a unique V-gene family were dropped. In a later analysis, 500 to 650 highly shared, low-generation-probability nucleotide sequences were removed to address suspected cross-contamination and a sequencing artifact. For each public chain, a later analysis derived a clonal expansion index from normalized ranks of inferred template counts within each repertoire. In a later analysis, generation probabilities were computed with a VDJ recombination model fitted to out-of-frame rearrangements, and the resulting probabilities were checked against IGoR. In a later analysis, hypergeometric tests were used to score TCR-TCR, TCR-HLA and TCR-CMV co-occurrence, with a repertoire-size bias correction applied to TCR pairs. A later analysis estimated false discovery rates by permuting HLA or CMV assignments 20 times. In a later analysis, co-occurring TCRs were grouped using DBSCAN, with TCRdist sequence similarity added in when clustering inside HLA-allele-positive subsets. Repertoires with fewer than 30,000 or more than 120,000 public chains, plus five repertoires with anomalous nucleotide sharing, were excluded from co-occurrence clustering. Here the immuneACCESS table is served through TCRdb, limited to in-frame sequences with V and J called. Missing clones are a known gap in these copies; in checked studies unresolved V genes cover under half, and the rest lacks a known reason. D and trimming come from the DNA, and the V and J calls and clone size come from that table. Here the sample has 120,000 or so clones; roughly 9% occur a single time. The ten largest clones add up to less than 6.5% of the sample.

The germline V gene yields MRHNA for CDR1 and SNTAGT for CDR2. V is trimmed back by 7 bases and J by 3 bases, and the junction contains 5 bases that no gene match accounts for. The CDR3 spans 14 residues, from the cysteine through the phenylalanine. Left in the record is the CDR3 DNA by itself, 42 bases read in frame from the first base. This clonotype was sampled from a woman aged 40-49 years in good health and CMV-seropositive. Material: PBMCs. The chain is assembled from TRBV6-4 and TRBJ2-2, and TRBD2 aligns with 7 junction nucleotides. CDR3 protein: CASKSGEHTGELFF. The nucleotide sequence is given as TGTGCCAGCAAGAGCGGGGAGCACACCGGGGAGCTGTTTTTT.